This TCR beta chain was recorded in a study of T-cell memory formation after mild COVID-19. Study overall: TCR clusters largely stayed donor specific. Study-wide points: Some clones that responded turned up in pre-infection memory, which suggests that cross-reactive memory joined in. While clones contracting from day 15 to 85 were balanced between CD4 and CD8, later expanders leaned CD4+.

This clonotype was seen more than once but under ten times. Its antigen is currently unknown. The CDR3 length is 15 residues. Germline loops: CDR1 SGHRS, CDR2 YFSETQ. V was clipped by 0 bases and J by 2 bases, with 11 bases between them. Via MiXCR, TCRdb re-called the 5' RACE reads, giving one row per CDR3 protein. The repertoire has a few hundred thousand distinct CDR3 sequences, 20% to 30% of them found once; the top ten carry 8.8%. This TCR was recovered from an adult woman who had mild COVID-19 (a few samples of this study predate the infection). Cell type and time point are not known. The rearrangement joins TRBV5-1 to TRBJ2-5, with D possibly matching TRBD2 (6 bases). Sequenced material: PBMCs or a T cell subset sorted from them (not recorded which). CDR3 region: CASSLDWGEQETQYF. In DNA, the CDR3 is TGCGCCAGCAGCTTGGACTGGGGGGAGCAAGAGACCCAGTACTTC.